These T cell receptor beta chains were read from a single sample in a study of PD-1 blockade in classical Hodgkin lymphoma. Clones were sequenced by immunoSEQ multiplex PCR, and TCRdb holds only the in-frame ones, with some missing. This repertoire shows 30,000 or so clones, about 82% found once; its top ten account for about 16%. Material: peripheral blood mononuclear cells (PBMCs), obtained before the fourth cycle of nivolumab. These receptors originate from a human donor with classical Hodgkin lymphoma. The CDR3 runs from the conserved cysteine through the conserved F or W. Fields, in order: J gene, clone size, V gene, D gene, CDR3 protein, CDR3 DNA. A D gene is named only where the DNA matches it firmly. Where a row states a size, it is once, few, many or the class of an expanded clone; other rows omit it.

J: TRBJ1-1; size: NA; V: TRBV10-3; D: NA; CDR3: CATGRDPGGEAFF; DNA: TGTGCCACCGGGAGGGACCCGGGGGGTGAAGCTTTCTTT
J: TRBJ2-1; size: NA; V: TRBV7-6; D: NA; CDR3: CASSRPKGGSAAEQFF; DNA: TGTGCCAGCAGCCGCCCTAAAGGAGGGAGCGCGGCTGAGCAGTTCTTC
J: TRBJ1-2; size: few; V: TRBV28; D: NA; CDR3: CATTPGTTGGYGYTF; DNA: TGTGCCACCACCCCGGGGACCACCGGAGGCTATGGCTACACCTTC
J: TRBJ2-3; size: NA; V: TRBV19; D: NA; CDR3: CASSPASAEDTQYF; DNA: TGTGCCAGTAGTCCGGCTAGCGCAGAAGATACGCAGTATTTT
J: TRBJ1-1; size: NA; V: TRBV18; D: NA; CDR3: CASSPQNTEAFF; DNA: TGTGCCAGCTCACCACAGAACACTGAAGCTTTCTTT
J: TRBJ2-7; size: NA; V: TRBV4-1; D: TRBD2; CDR3: CASSLRTSGAYEQYF; DNA: TGCGCCAGCAGCCTCCGGACTAGCGGGGCATACGAGCAGTACTTC
J: TRBJ2-7; size: NA; V: TRBV5-1; D: NA; CDR3: CASSLALLSEQYF; DNA: TGCGCCAGCAGCTTGGCTCTACTTTCCGAGCAGTACTTC
J: TRBJ2-1; size: NA; V: TRBV7-9; D: TRBD2; CDR3: CASSLAGGPHEQFF; DNA: TGTGCCAGCAGCTTAGCGGGAGGGCCCCATGAGCAGTTCTTC
J: TRBJ2-6; size: once; V: TRBV18; D: NA; CDR3: CASSPQHNRLSGANVLTF; DNA: TGTGCCAGCTCACCACAGCATAACCGCCTCTCTGGGGCCAACGTCCTGACTTTC
J: TRBJ2-7; size: few; V: TRBV6-5; D: TRBD2; CDR3: CASSSLAGRVYEQYF; DNA: TGTGCCAGCAGTTCCCTAGCGGGTAGAGTCTACGAGCAGTACTTC
J: TRBJ2-1; size: few; V: TRBV4-1; D: TRBD2; CDR3: CASMGRANEQFF; DNA: TGCGCCAGCATGGGGAGGGCGAATGAGCAGTTCTTC
J: TRBJ2-2; size: few; V: TRBV11-2; D: NA; CDR3: CASSRFPDSTGELFF; DNA: TGTGCCAGCAGCCGTTTCCCCGATTCCACCGGGGAGCTGTTTTTT
J: TRBJ2-7; size: NA; V: TRBV6-1; D: NA; CDR3: CASSEAGTTGSYEQYF; DNA: TGTGCCAGCAGTGAAGCCGGGACAACGGGCTCCTACGAGCAGTACTTC
J: TRBJ1-6; size: NA; V: TRBV2; D: NA; CDR3: CASRQTGGASYNSPLHF; DNA: TGTGCCAGCAGACAAACTGGGGGCGCGTCCTATAATTCACCCCTCCACTTT
J: TRBJ2-3; size: NA; V: TRBV25-1; D: NA; CDR3: CASSADSPTPFTDTQYF; DNA: TGTGCCAGCAGTGCGGACAGCCCCACCCCATTTACAGATACGCAGTATTTT
J: TRBJ2-1; size: NA; V: TRBV2; D: TRBD2; CDR3: CASSVSGSNYNEQFF; DNA: TGTGCCAGCAGTGTTAGCGGGAGCAACTACAATGAGCAGTTCTTC
J: TRBJ2-7; size: NA; V: TRBV27; D: NA; CDR3: CASSVQGSYEQYF; DNA: TGTGCCAGCAGTGTTCAGGGGTCCTACGAGCAGTACTTC
J: TRBJ2-2; size: NA; V: TRBV19; D: TRBD2; CDR3: CASSRRTSGSFGELFF; DNA: TGTGCCAGTAGTAGACGGACTAGCGGGAGCTTCGGGGAGCTGTTTTTT
J: TRBJ1-5; size: few; V: TRBV27; D: NA; CDR3: CASSFKGPIGQPQHF; DNA: TGTGCCAGCAGTTTTAAGGGGCCGATTGGGCAGCCCCAGCATTTT
J: TRBJ2-1; size: once; V: TRBV2; D: NA; CDR3: CASSESRYEQFF; DNA: TGTGCCAGCAGTGAATCAAGATATGAGCAGTTCTTC
J: TRBJ1-5; size: NA; V: TRBV19; D: NA; CDR3: CASTSGDSWQPQHF; DNA: TGTGCCAGTACCTCAGGTGACAGTTGGCAGCCCCAGCATTTT
J: TRBJ2-5; size: few; V: TRBV7-9; D: NA; CDR3: CASSLKADWRETQYF; DNA: TGTGCCAGCAGCTTAAAAGCGGACTGGCGGGAGACCCAGTACTTC